The source of this T cell receptor beta chain is a study of shared clonotypes between healthy human individuals (TCRdb year 2020). Study-level background: A couple of women and three men aged 18 to 49 years were included in the cohort. Each donor's leukapheresis produced roughly between roughly 0.94 and 9.5 billion PBMCs. For each donor, CD4 naive and CD4 memory were each run on three plates, CD8 naive on two plates, and CD8 memory on one plate. The study deeply sequenced blood TCR repertoires of about 5 healthy adults to estimate repertoire size and the extent of clonotype sharing between individuals. Different laboratories and diverse techniques were used to prepare libraries and sequence TCR repertoires, to increase sequencing depth and limit assay-specific biases. Findings and caveats that apply to the study as a whole: The genetic and exposure-history diversity represented was limited by the small number of donors. Estimated clonotype richness was generally larger for naive than for memory subsets. Higher generation probabilities were observed for clonotypes shared by all four sorted-subset donors than for non-shared clonotypes. Rarefaction of sorted-subset datasets indicated incomplete sequencing despite the large sequencing depth. Based on pairwise subsampling, the degree of clonotype sharing among donors was expected to be affected by sequencing depth. Across a handful of donors, about 4.5% of naive CD4, more than 3% of naive CD8, around 2.5% of memory CD4, and about 0.44% of memory CD8 clonotypes were shared. Sampling was restricted to blood, and TCR repertoires in tissues likely differ from the TCR repertoires found in blood.

The junction shows trimming of 3 bases on V and 6 bases on J, and the gene matches do not reach 3 bases of it. The germline V gene yields MDHEN for CDR1 and SYDVKM for CDR2. Spanning cysteine to phenylalanine, the CDR3 consists of 13 amino acids. The CDR3 DNA has 39 bases and is translated from base 1. This clone was seen once. Its antigen remains unidentified. There are no base qualities to consult, and no much larger clone falls within one base. The donors were healthy, HIV-negative adults with no recently reported acute infections or vaccinations. Only Caucasian adults living in Nashville, Tennessee, USA were represented among the donors. CD4+ T cells were enriched through magnetic negative selection, after which naive cells were positively selected on CD45RA and the remaining negative fraction served as the memory subset. Blood was collected by leukapheresis, and PBMCs were isolated by Ficoll-Histopaque density gradient centrifugation and then cryopreserved in liquid nitrogen vapor phase. Purity and quantity of every magnetically sorted T cell population were checked by analytical flow cytometry. Genomic DNA was isolated from each sorted fraction and quantified by UV absorbance on a Nanodrop 2000c.

Using the deep immunoSEQ assay, TCR CDR3 regions were amplified from genomic DNA by multiplex PCR. Extracted genomic DNA from each cell subset was spread evenly across all wells of several immunoSEQ 96-well plates, with each plate serving as a replicate. For sorted subsets, roughly 200 ng of genomic DNA, equivalent to some 30,000 T cell genomes, went into each replicate PCR. The purified libraries were quantified using a Qubit 3.0 fluorometer, sized with a Bioanalyzer 2100, and then quantified again using the KAPA Library Quantification kit. Every immunoSEQ 96-well plate was sequenced on a separate single-read 150-cycle Illumina NextSeq 550 flow cell. The original methods were these. Because only junctional sequences without quality scores were contained in the immunoSEQ output, filtering matching that applied to full-length reads could not be performed. To assign V/J genes and CDR3, sequences were annotated against IMGT germline references using PyIR, a Python wrapper for IgBLAST v1.9. Reads were filtered out if the reads had weak V/J assignments (E-value above 1e-6), no CDR3, stop codons, out-of-frame junctions, or ambiguous translated residues. V3J clonotypes were defined as sequences sharing the same inferred V gene, J gene, and CDR3 amino acid sequence. To compute the percentage overlap between repertoires, the number of shared unique clonotypes was divided by the size of the smaller repertoire. RTK rarefaction, the Chao1 estimator, and Recon v2.1 estimates of unobserved clonotypes were used to assess repertoire richness. Generation probabilities were computed with OLGA for all TCRbeta clonotypes obtained by the gDNA method from a handful of donors. The table was pulled from immuneACCESS by TCRdb, which kept in-frame rearrangements only. Such tables lose some clones; where checked, under half of the loss comes from unresolved V genes, and the rest has no known cause. For V, J and clone size, that table is used; D and trimming come from the DNA. The sample table shows approximately 1.4 million clones, and under 99% are seen once. Around 0.47% of the sample lies in the top ten.

Here the chain combines TRBV28 and TRBJ2-3, with 7 central nucleotides matching TRBD1. The receptor's source is a man younger than 45 in good health. Sequencing was carried out using naive CD4+ T cells sorted from blood. Read against the paper, the sample's cell subset or site label means: CD45RA+ positively selected. The nucleotide sequence reads TGTGCCAGCAGTTTCCGGGACAGTGATACGCAGTATTTT. This is translated as CASSFRDSDTQYF.